The following is a TCR beta chain sequence with its context. The data derive from a study of shared clonotypes between healthy human individuals. At a deep level, the assay was run. The data were produced by immunoSEQ multiplex PCR, yet TCRdb's version contains in-frame clones alone and is incomplete. The repertoire has 110,000 or so clones, over 65% of them found once; the top ten carry over 20%. Donors had no recently reported acute infections or vaccinations and were HIV-negative. The donor cohort consisted entirely of Caucasian adults residing in Nashville, Tennessee. V lost 0 bases to trimming and J lost 4 bases, with 14 bases between them. This CDR3 comprises 16 residues. Germline V lookup: CDR1 SGHRS, CDR2 YFSETQ.

Sequenced material: memory CD8+ T cells sorted from blood. Noted subset: CD45RO+ cells pooled with CCR7-negative TemRA cells. This receptor was taken from a woman between 25 and 40 years old in good health. The chain uses TRBV5-1 and TRBJ1-3, with D possibly TRBD1 on 6 matching bases. Here the CDR3 reads CASSLAGRGRGNTIYF. In DNA form, the CDR3 reads TGCGCCAGCAGCTTGGCCGGCAGGGGAAGGGGAAACACCATATATTTT.